This TCR beta chain was sequenced for a study of T cell responses to AZD1222 COVID-19 vaccine. For the study at large: Pooled samples include second doses given at about 4 or 12 weeks.

General observations from the study: Spike-specific TCR breadth and depth were elevated following two AZD1222 doses.

V was pared by 3 bases and J by 5 bases, with 10 bases between. The CDR3 runs 13 residues. Per the germline V gene, CDR1 is MRHNA and CDR2 is SNTAGT. The repertoire was sequenced with immunoSEQ multiplex PCR; TCRdb's copy has only in-frame clones and lacks some. The sample yields about 150,000 clones, 94% seen once. The table lists this clone with a few counts. What it binds is not known. The material was peripheral blood, obtained on day 0 of AZD1222 vaccination. The source of this sequence is an adult in good health. The chain couples TRBV6-4 to TRBJ1-2, with D possibly TRBD1 on 6 matching bases. The CDR3 DNA reads as TGTGCCAGCAGTGAAAAGGGGGAATATGGCTACACCTTC. This gives the protein CASSEKGEYGYTF.